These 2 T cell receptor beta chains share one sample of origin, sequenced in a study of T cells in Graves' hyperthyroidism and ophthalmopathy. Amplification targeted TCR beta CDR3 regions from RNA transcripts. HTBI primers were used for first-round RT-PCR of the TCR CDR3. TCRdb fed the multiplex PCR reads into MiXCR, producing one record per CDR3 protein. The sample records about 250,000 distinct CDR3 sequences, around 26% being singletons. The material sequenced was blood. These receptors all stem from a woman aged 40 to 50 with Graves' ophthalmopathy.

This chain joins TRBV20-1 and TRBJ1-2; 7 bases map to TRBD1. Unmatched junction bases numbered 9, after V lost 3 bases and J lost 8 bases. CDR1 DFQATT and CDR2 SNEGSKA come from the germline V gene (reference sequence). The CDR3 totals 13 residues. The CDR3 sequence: CSASSGGVDGYTF. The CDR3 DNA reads TGCAGTGCTAGCTCAGGGGGGGTAGACGGCTACACCTTC.

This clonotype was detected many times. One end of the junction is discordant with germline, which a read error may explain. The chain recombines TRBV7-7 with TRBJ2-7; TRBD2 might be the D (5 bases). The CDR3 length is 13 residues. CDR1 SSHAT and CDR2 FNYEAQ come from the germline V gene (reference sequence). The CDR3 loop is CASSSGKGYEQYF. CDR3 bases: TGTGCTAGCAGCTCGGGGAAGGGTTACGAGCAGTACTTC.